A selection of T cell receptor beta chains follows, all from one sample in a study of T-cell reconstitution after alpha-beta-depleted transplantation in children. TCRdb reprocessed the PCR reads via MiXCR and lists one record per CDR3 protein. The repertoire holds 360,000 or so distinct CDR3 sequences, with over 20% as singletons. The specimen comprised PBMCs from the stem cell graft donor, sampled from the stem cell graft. Receptor source: a human donor who donated a stem cell graft to a child with acute myeloid leukemia. Both conserved end residues are part of each CDR3. The D gene is left open where the match is weak. Some rows mark clone size as missing; the rest say once, few, many or name a class of expanded clone.

V: TRBV6-2/TRBV6-3; size: few; J: TRBJ2-1; D: .; CDR3: CASSDTSYDEQFF; DNA: TGTGCCAGCAGTGATACTAGTTATGATGAGCAGTTCTTC
V: TRBV29-1; size: many; J: TRBJ1-1; D: .; CDR3: CSAGQLNTEAFF; DNA: TGCAGCGCCGGACAACTGAACACTGAAGCTTTCTTT
V: TRBV6-2/TRBV6-3; size: .; J: TRBJ2-1; D: .; CDR3: CASSLLPRDEQFF; DNA: TGTGCCAGCAGTCTCCTCCCTAGGGATGAGCAGTTCTTC
V: TRBV9; size: .; J: TRBJ2-1; D: TRBD2; CDR3: CASSVVAGVNEQFF; DNA: TGTGCCAGCAGCGTGGTAGCGGGAGTAAATGAGCAGTTCTTC
V: TRBV29-1; size: few; J: TRBJ1-2; D: TRBD1; CDR3: CSVAGGDYGYTF; DNA: TGCAGCGTGGCAGGGGGCGACTATGGCTACACCTTC
V: TRBV13; size: .; J: TRBJ2-1; D: TRBD1; CDR3: CASIVRDRAPNEQFF; DNA: TGTGCCAGCATCGTCCGGGACAGAGCGCCAAATGAGCAGTTCTTC
V: TRBV30; size: .; J: TRBJ2-3; D: .; CDR3: CAWSVRTTDTDTQYF; DNA: TGTGCCTGGAGTGTCCGGACTACTGACACAGATACGCAGTATTTT
V: TRBV7-2; size: .; J: TRBJ2-7; D: .; CDR3: CASSVPLRGRSSYEQYF; DNA: TGTGCCAGCAGTGTCCCACTACGAGGACGTTCCTCCTACGAGCAGTACTTC
V: TRBV7-9; size: few; J: TRBJ2-1; D: .; CDR3: CASSTNAGWEQDNEQFF; DNA: TGTGCCAGCAGCACGAATGCAGGGTGGGAGCAAGACAATGAGCAGTTCTTC
V: TRBV20-1; size: many; J: TRBJ2-1; D: TRBD1; CDR3: CSARDWTGVFF; DNA: TGCAGTGCTAGAGATTGGACAGGGGTGTTCTTC
V: TRBV20-1; size: few; J: TRBJ1-1; D: .; CDR3: CSASPDKGLAFF; DNA: TGCAGTGCTTCCCCAGACAAGGGGTTAGCTTTCTTT
V: TRBV29-1; size: few; J: TRBJ2-1; D: TRBD2; CDR3: CSAGTSGNNEQFF; DNA: TGCAGCGCCGGGACTAGCGGGAACAATGAGCAGTTCTTC
V: TRBV6-1; size: few; J: TRBJ2-7; D: TRBD2; CDR3: CASSSAGTSLYEQYF; DNA: TGTGCCAGCAGCTCCGCCGGGACTAGTCTTTACGAGCAGTACTTC
V: TRBV7-2; size: .; J: TRBJ2-7; D: .; CDR3: CASSLMYEQYF; DNA: TGTGCCAGCAGCTTAATGTACGAGCAGTACTTC
V: TRBV12-3/TRBV12-4; size: .; J: TRBJ1-4; D: .; CDR3: CASSLGGGEKLFF; DNA: TGTGCCAGCAGTTTAGGAGGGGGTGAAAAACTGTTTTTT
V: TRBV19; size: many; J: TRBJ1-1; D: .; CDR3: CASSMTGNEAFF; DNA: TGTGCCAGTAGTATGACCGGGAATGAAGCTTTCTTT
V: TRBV6-1; size: .; J: TRBJ2-7; D: TRBD1; CDR3: CASSPGTGMSSYEQYF; DNA: TGTGCCAGCAGCCCTGGGACAGGGATGAGTTCCTACGAGCAGTACTTC
V: TRBV6-1; size: .; J: TRBJ2-1; D: TRBD2; CDR3: CAVGTSEYNEQFF; DNA: TGTGCCGTAGGGACTAGCGAATACAATGAGCAGTTCTTC
V: TRBV12-3/TRBV12-4; size: .; J: TRBJ2-7; D: .; CDR3: CASSLVGTSPYEQYF; DNA: TGTGCCAGCAGTTTAGTGGGGACTTCCCCCTACGAGCAGTACTTC
V: TRBV4-1; size: once; J: TRBJ2-7; D: TRBD2; CDR3: CASSQGGTSGYEQYF; DNA: TGCGCCAGCAGCCAAGGAGGGACTAGCGGTTACGAGCAGTACTTC
V: TRBV2; size: once; J: TRBJ2-5; D: TRBD1; CDR3: CASSDNQGQETQYF; DNA: TGTGCCAGCAGTGACAATCAGGGACAGGAGACCCAGTACTTC
V: TRBV15; size: .; J: TRBJ2-5; D: .; CDR3: CAITRAGRTETQYF; DNA: TGTGCCATAACACGGGCGGGGCGGACGGAGACCCAGTACTTC
V: TRBV5-1; size: many; J: TRBJ2-1; D: TRBD2; CDR3: CASSLAGGNNEQFF; DNA: TGCGCCAGCAGCTTAGCGGGAGGTAACAATGAGCAGTTCTTC
V: TRBV25-1; size: .; J: TRBJ1-1; D: .; CDR3: CASSLAGGPGEAFF; DNA: TGTGCCAGCAGTCTCGCCGGGGGGCCTGGTGAAGCTTTCTTT
V: TRBV24-1; size: .; J: TRBJ2-2; D: .; CDR3: CATSDSSRTGELFF; DNA: TGTGCCACCAGTGACTCTAGTCGGACCGGGGAGCTGTTTTTT
V: TRBV28; size: few; J: TRBJ1-3; D: .; CDR3: CASSLSSEGRNTIYF; DNA: TGTGCCAGCAGTTTATCCTCGGAAGGGAGAAACACCATATATTTT
V: TRBV27; size: many; J: TRBJ2-3; D: TRBD1; CDR3: CASRPGTAADTQYF; DNA: TGTGCCAGCAGGCCTGGGACAGCGGCAGATACGCAGTATTTT
V: TRBV7-9; size: .; J: TRBJ2-7; D: .; CDR3: CASSSPAHEQYF; DNA: TGTGCCAGCAGCTCCCCTGCCCACGAGCAGTACTTC
V: TRBV29-1; size: many; J: TRBJ2-5; D: .; CDR3: CSVDFEVETQYF; DNA: TGCAGCGTTGATTTCGAGGTAGAGACCCAGTACTTC
V: TRBV5-1; size: .; J: TRBJ1-1; D: .; CDR3: CASSPRARDRPEAFF; DNA: TGCGCCAGCAGCCCGAGGGCCCGGGACCGCCCTGAAGCTTTCTTT
V: TRBV7-3; size: .; J: TRBJ2-7; D: TRBD2; CDR3: CASSPQSGTPYEQYF; DNA: TGTGCCAGCAGCCCCCAAAGCGGGACCCCCTACGAGCAGTACTTC
V: TRBV5-1; size: .; J: TRBJ2-7; D: .; CDR3: CASSDRESKAEQYF; DNA: TGCGCCAGCAGCGACCGGGAGAGCAAGGCGGAGCAGTACTTC
V: TRBV9; size: .; J: TRBJ2-7; D: TRBD1; CDR3: CASSAGQGSSYEQYF; DNA: TGTGCCAGCAGCGCCGGACAGGGGAGCTCCTACGAGCAGTACTTC
V: TRBV10-2; size: .; J: TRBJ2-3; D: TRBD2; CDR3: CATLGLDFTDTQYF; DNA: TGCGCCACCTTAGGACTAGATTTCACCGATACGCAGTATTTT
V: TRBV15; size: .; J: TRBJ2-1; D: .; CDR3: CATSMGAYNEQFF; DNA: TGTGCCACCAGCATGGGGGCATACAATGAGCAGTTCTTC
V: TRBV7-2; size: few; J: TRBJ2-1; D: .; CDR3: CASRPMDWGNEQFF; DNA: TGTGCCAGCAGACCTATGGACTGGGGGAATGAGCAGTTCTTC
V: TRBV29-1; size: .; J: TRBJ2-7; D: .; CDR3: CSVFGQPSSYEQYF; DNA: TGCAGCGTCTTCGGACAGCCAAGTTCCTACGAGCAGTACTTC
V: TRBV25-1; size: .; J: TRBJ2-1; D: TRBD1; CDR3: CASSEDFQRTGYNEQFF; DNA: TGTGCCAGCAGTGAGGACTTTCAACGGACAGGGTACAATGAGCAGTTCTTC
V: TRBV29-1; size: few; J: TRBJ1-5; D: .; CDR3: CSVGGGVGQPQHF; DNA: TGCAGCGTTGGCGGAGGGGTCGGGCAGCCCCAGCATTTT
V: TRBV20-1; size: few; J: TRBJ2-4; D: TRBD2; CDR3: CSPRTSGKFGIQYF; DNA: TGCAGCCCAAGGACTAGCGGGAAATTCGGAATTCAGTACTTC
V: TRBV29-1; size: many; J: TRBJ1-4; D: TRBD1; CDR3: CSVAKGAGEKLFF; DNA: TGCAGCGTGGCTAAGGGGGCCGGGGAAAAACTGTTTTTT
V: TRBV29-1; size: .; J: TRBJ2-3; D: TRBD2; CDR3: CSVDSLAGALDTQYF; DNA: TGCAGCGTTGATTCACTAGCGGGAGCTCTGGATACGCAGTATTTT